This T cell receptor beta chain was observed in a study of blood T cell repertoires in COVID-19. This clone was counted only a few times. Assay used: immunoSEQ multiplex PCR; TCRdb lists only in-frame clones, some missing. The sample carries some 100,000 clones, around 88% recorded once. The length of the CDR3 is 15 residues. Germline V gene data show CDR1 as LNHDA and CDR2 as SQIVND (reference sequence). With 4 bases removed from V and 2 bases from J, the gap between germline ends came to 9 bases. This chain links TRBV19 with TRBJ1-6; D is possibly TRBD1 (5 bases). This TCR derives from a man over 45 with COVID-19, enrolled during active disease. The sequencing sample was made of peripheral blood. This CDR3 reads CASSTSGTYNSPLHF. For the CDR3, the DNA is TGTGCCAGTAGTACTTCAGGGACCTATAATTCACCCCTCCACTTT.